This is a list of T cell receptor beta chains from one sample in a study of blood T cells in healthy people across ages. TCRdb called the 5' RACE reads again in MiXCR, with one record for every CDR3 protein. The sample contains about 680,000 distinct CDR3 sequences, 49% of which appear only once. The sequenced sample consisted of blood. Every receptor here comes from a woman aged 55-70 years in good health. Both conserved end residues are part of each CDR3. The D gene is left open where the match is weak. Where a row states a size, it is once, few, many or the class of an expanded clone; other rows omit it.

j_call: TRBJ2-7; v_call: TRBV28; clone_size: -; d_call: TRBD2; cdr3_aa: CTSSSLAGGREQYF; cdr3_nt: TGTACCAGCAGTTCTCTAGCGGGAGGACGCGAGCAGTACTTC
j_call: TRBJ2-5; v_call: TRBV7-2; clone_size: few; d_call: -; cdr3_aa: CASSLGLGGLPSTQYF; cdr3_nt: TGTGCCAGCAGCTTAGGTTTGGGCGGGCTACCCTCGACCCAGTACTTC
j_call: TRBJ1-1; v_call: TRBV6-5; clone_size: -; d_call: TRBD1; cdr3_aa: CACRGQGAGDTEAFF; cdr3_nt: TGTGCGTGTCGGGGACAGGGGGCTGGGGACACTGAAGCTTTCTTT
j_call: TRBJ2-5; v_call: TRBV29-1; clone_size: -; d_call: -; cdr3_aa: CSVVPYGSGETQYF; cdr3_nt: TGCAGCGTTGTACCTTACGGGTCCGGAGAGACCCAGTACTTC
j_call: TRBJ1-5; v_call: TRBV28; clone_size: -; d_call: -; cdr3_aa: CASSPRGGQPQHF; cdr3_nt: TGTGCCAGCAGCCCCCGGGGCGGTCAGCCCCAGCATTTT
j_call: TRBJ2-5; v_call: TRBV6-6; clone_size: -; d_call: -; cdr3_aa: CASSYIWTQETQYF; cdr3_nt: TGTGCCAGCAGTTATATTTGGACCCAAGAGACCCAGTACTTC
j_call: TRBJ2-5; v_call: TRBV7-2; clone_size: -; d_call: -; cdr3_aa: CASSLGGFPQETQYF; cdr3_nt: TGTGCCAGCAGCTTAGGGGGGTTTCCGCAAGAGACCCAGTACTTC
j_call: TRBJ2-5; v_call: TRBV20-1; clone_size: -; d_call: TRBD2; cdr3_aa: CSARGSPGGRWETQYF; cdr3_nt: TGCAGTGCTAGAGGGTCCCCTGGCGGGAGGTGGGAGACCCAGTACTTC
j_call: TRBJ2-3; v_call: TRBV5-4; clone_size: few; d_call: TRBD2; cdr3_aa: CASSSPGLATDTQYF; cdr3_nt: TGTGCCAGCAGCTCACCGGGACTAGCGACAGATACGCAGTATTTT
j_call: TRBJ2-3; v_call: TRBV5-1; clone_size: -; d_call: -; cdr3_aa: CASIRDGNTDTQYF; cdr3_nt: TGCGCCAGCATTAGGGACGGCAACACAGATACGCAGTATTTT
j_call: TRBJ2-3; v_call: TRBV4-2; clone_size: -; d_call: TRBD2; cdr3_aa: CASSQERLAGGPGDTQYF; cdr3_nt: TGTGCCAGCAGCCAAGAAAGGCTAGCGGGAGGGCCAGGAGATACGCAGTATTTT
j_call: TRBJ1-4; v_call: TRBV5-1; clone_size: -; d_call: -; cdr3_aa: CASRVATNEKLFF; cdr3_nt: TGCGCCAGCCGAGTTGCAACTAATGAAAAACTGTTTTTT
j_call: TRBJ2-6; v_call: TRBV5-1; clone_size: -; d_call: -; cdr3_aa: CASSLVSGISSGANVPTF; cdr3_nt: TGCGCCAGCAGCTTGGTGTCAGGGATATCTTCTGGGGCCAACGTCCCGACTTTC
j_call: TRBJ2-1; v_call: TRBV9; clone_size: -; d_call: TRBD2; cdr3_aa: CASSVAPSGSGEQFF; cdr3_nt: TGTGCCAGCAGCGTAGCGCCTAGCGGGAGCGGTGAGCAGTTCTTC
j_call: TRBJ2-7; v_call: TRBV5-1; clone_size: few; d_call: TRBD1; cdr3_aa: CASSRGQGKLYEQYF; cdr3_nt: TGCGCCAGCAGCAGGGGACAGGGGAAGCTCTACGAGCAGTACTTC
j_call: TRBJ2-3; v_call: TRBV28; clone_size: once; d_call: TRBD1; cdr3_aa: CASSLGTDTDTQYF; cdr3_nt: TGTGCCAGCAGTCTGGGGACAGATACAGATACGCAGTATTTT
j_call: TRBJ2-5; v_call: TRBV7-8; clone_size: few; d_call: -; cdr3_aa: CASSLGMEETQYF; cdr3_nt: TGTGCCAGCAGCTTGGGGATGGAAGAGACCCAGTACTTC
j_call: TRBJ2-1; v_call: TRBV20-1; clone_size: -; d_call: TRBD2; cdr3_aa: CSARDGSGRPREQFF; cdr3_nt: TGCAGTGCTAGAGATGGAAGCGGGAGGCCCCGAGAGCAGTTCTTC
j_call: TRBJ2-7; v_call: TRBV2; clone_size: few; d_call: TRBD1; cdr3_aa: CASKGQGYEQYF; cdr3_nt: TGTGCCAGCAAGGGACAGGGCTACGAGCAGTACTTC
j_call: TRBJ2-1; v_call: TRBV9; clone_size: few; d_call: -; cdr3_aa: CASSVGGNRYEQFF; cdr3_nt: TGTGCCAGCAGCGTAGGCGGGAATAGATATGAGCAGTTCTTC
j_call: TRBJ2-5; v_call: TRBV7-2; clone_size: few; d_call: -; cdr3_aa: CASDVGAETQYF; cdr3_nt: TGTGCCAGCGACGTCGGGGCGGAGACCCAGTACTTC
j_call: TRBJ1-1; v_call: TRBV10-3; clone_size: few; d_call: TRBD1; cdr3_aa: CAIRNKQGVDEAFF; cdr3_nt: TGTGCCATCAGGAATAAACAGGGGGTGGATGAAGCTTTCTTT
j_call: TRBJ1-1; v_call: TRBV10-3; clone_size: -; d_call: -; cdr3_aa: CAIKAAAKGAEAFF; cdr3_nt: TGTGCCATCAAGGCGGCCGCCAAGGGGGCTGAAGCTTTCTTT
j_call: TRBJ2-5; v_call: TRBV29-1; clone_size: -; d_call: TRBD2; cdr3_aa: CSVDGDPGRAPNEQYF; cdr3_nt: TGCAGCGTTGATGGTGACCCCGGGAGGGCCCCCAATGAGCAGTACTTC
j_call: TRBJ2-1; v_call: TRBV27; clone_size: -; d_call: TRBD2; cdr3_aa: CASRPSGGPYEQFF; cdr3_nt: TGTGCCAGCCGACCCTCGGGAGGGCCCTACGAGCAGTTCTTC
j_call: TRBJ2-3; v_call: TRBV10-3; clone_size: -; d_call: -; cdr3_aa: CAISESARSPDTQYF; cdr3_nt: TGTGCCATCAGTGAGTCGGCCCGGTCGCCAGATACGCAGTATTTT
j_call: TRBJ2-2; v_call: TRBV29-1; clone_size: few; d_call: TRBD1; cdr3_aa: CSVGGTANTGELFF; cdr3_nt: TGCAGCGTTGGTGGGACAGCGAACACCGGGGAGCTGTTTTTT
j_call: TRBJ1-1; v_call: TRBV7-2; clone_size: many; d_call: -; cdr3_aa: CASSLRMNTEAFF; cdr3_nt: TGTGCCAGCAGCTTACGGATGAACACTGAAGCTTTCTTT
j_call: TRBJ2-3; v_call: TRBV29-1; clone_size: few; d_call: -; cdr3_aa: CSVSGTSTDTQYF; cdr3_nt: TGCAGCGTTAGCGGAACTAGCACAGATACGCAGTATTTT
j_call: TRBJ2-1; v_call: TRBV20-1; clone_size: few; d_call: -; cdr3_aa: CSARDSTLSSYNEQFF; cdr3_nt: TGCAGTGCTAGAGATTCAACCCTCAGCTCCTACAATGAGCAGTTCTTC
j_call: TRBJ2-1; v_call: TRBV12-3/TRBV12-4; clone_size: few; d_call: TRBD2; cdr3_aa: CACRGSYNEQFF; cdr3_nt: TGTGCCTGTCGCGGGAGCTACAATGAGCAGTTCTTC
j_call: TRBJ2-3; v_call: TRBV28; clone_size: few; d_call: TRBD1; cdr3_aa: CASKSRIGTGYRDTQYF; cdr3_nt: TGTGCCAGCAAATCCAGAATCGGGACAGGGTATAGAGATACGCAGTATTTT
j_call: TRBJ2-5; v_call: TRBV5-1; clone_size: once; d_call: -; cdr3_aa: CASSSGDPQPHYIQETQYF; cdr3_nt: TGCGCCAGCAGCTCCGGAGATCCCCAGCCGCATTACATCCAAGAGACCCAGTACTTC
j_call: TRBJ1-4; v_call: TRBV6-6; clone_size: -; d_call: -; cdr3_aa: CASSYSKGQRGEKLFF; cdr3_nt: TGTGCCAGCAGTTACTCGAAAGGCCAGCGGGGGGAAAAACTGTTTTTT
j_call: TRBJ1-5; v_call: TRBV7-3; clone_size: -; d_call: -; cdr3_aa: CASSLTAGNQPQHF; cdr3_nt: TGTGCCAGCAGCTTAACAGCCGGTAATCAGCCCCAGCATTTT
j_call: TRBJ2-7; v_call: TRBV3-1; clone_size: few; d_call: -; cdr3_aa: CASSHEGTYEQYF; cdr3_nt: TGTGCCAGCAGCCATGAGGGTACCTACGAGCAGTACTTC
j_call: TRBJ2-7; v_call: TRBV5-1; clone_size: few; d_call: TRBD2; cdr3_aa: CASSFAGVRTSGSNEQYF; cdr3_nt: TGCGCCAGCAGCTTCGCGGGGGTTAGGACTAGCGGGAGCAACGAGCAGTACTTC
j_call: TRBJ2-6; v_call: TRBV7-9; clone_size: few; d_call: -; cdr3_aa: CASSQRGDGVLTF; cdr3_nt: TGTGCCAGCAGCCAAAGGGGGGATGGGGTCCTGACTTTC
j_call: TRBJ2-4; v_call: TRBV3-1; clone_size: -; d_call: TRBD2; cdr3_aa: CASSQGFYRGLAGTFIQYF; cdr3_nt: TGTGCCAGCAGCCAAGGATTCTACCGGGGACTAGCGGGAACCTTCATTCAGTACTTC
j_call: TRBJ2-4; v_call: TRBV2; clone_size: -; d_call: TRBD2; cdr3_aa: CASSESPSGPPYF; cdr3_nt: TGTGCCAGCAGTGAGTCACCTAGCGGCCCACCGTACTTC
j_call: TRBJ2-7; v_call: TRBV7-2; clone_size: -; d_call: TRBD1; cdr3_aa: CASSLGQPGFYYEQYF; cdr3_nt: TGTGCCAGCAGCCTGGGACAGCCGGGGTTTTACTACGAGCAGTACTTC
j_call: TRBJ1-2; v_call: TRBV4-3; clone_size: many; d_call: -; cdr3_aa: CASSQEGYGYTF; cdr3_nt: TGCGCCAGCAGCCAAGAAGGTTATGGCTACACCTTC
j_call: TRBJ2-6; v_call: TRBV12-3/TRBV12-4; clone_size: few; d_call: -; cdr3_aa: CASSQYSAGANVLTF; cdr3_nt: TGTGCCAGCAGCCAATACAGTGCTGGGGCCAACGTCCTGACTTTC
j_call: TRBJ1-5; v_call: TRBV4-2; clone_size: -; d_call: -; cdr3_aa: CASSQGQLENQPQHF; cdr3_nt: TGTGCCAGCAGCCAAGGCCAGTTAGAGAATCAGCCCCAGCATTTT
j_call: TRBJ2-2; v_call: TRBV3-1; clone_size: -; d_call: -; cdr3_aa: CASSLSSLNTGELFF; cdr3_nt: TGTGCCAGCAGCCTCAGCAGCTTGAACACCGGGGAGCTGTTTTTT
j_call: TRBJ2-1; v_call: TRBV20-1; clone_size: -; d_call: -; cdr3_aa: CSALGLLSYNEQFF; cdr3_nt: TGCAGTGCCCTGGGACTTCTTTCCTACAATGAGCAGTTCTTC
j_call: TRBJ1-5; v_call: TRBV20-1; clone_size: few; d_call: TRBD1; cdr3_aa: CSGRQGWGNQPQHF; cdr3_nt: TGCAGTGGCAGACAGGGGTGGGGCAATCAGCCCCAGCATTTT
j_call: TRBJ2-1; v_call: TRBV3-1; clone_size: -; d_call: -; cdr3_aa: CASSQGGRNEQFF; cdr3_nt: TGTGCCAGCAGCCAAGGAGGGAGGAATGAGCAGTTCTTC
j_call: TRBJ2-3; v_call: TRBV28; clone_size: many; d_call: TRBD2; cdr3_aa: CASSLRGGFTDTQYF; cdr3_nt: TGTGCCAGCAGTCTCCGCGGGGGTTTCACAGATACGCAGTATTTT
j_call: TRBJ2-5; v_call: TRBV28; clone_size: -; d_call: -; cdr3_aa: CASSRGWGVREETQYF; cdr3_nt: TGTGCCAGCTCCCGGGGTTGGGGGGTTCGGGAAGAGACCCAGTACTTC
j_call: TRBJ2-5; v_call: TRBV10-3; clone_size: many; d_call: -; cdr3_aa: CAISVRQEETQYF; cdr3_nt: TGTGCCATCAGTGTTCGACAGGAAGAGACCCAGTACTTC
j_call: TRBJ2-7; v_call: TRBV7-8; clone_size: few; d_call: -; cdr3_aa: CASSPRRGALYEQYF; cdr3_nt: TGTGCCAGCAGCCCCCGTCGGGGGGCCCTCTACGAGCAGTACTTC
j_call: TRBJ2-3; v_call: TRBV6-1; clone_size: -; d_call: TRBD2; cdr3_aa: CASIGAGLVNTQYF; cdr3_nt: TGTGCCAGCATCGGAGCGGGATTGGTAAATACGCAGTATTTT
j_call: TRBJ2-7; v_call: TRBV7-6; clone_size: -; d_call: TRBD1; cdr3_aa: CASSIQGAGGEQYF; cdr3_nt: TGTGCCAGCAGCATCCAGGGGGCTGGCGGCGAGCAGTACTTC
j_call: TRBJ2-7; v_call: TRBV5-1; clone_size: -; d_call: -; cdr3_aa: CASRGYLYEQYF; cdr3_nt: TGCGCCAGCAGGGGCTATCTTTACGAGCAGTACTTC
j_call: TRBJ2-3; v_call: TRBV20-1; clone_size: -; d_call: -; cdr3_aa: CSATYTDTQYF; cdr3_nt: TGCAGTGCTACTTACACAGATACGCAGTATTTT
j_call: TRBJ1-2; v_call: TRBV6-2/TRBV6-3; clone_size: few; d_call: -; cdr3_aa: CASSYRQNYGYTF; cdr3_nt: TGTGCCAGCAGTTATCGACAGAACTATGGCTACACCTTC
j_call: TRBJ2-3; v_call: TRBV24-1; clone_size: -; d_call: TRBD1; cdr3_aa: CATSDRQGRDTQYF; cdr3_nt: TGTGCCACCAGTGACAGACAGGGGAGAGATACGCAGTATTTT
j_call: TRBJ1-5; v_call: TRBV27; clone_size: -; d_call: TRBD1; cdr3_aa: CASSPGDRGQPQHF; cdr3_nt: TGTGCCAGCAGCCCGGGAGACAGGGGGCAGCCCCAGCATTTT